A single sample is the source of the 21 T cell receptor beta chains below, sequenced in a study of Graves' ophthalmopathy and Graves' hyperthyroidism. The TCR beta CDR3 regions underwent amplification from RNA transcripts. Amplification began with first-round RT-PCR using HTBI primers, then second-round multiplex PCR was performed. One entry per CDR3 protein results from TCRdb running MiXCR on the multiplex PCR reads. The sample yields some 520,000 distinct CDR3 sequences, roughly an eighth seen once. The source material was blood. The source of these receptors is a woman aged 25 to 39 with Graves' ophthalmopathy.

This clonotype was seen many times. The gene calls are TRBV6-1 and TRBJ2-7; TRBD2 is a possible D gene (5 bases). Germline CDR1 reads MNHNS; CDR2 reads SASEGT. V lost 10 bases and J lost 8, with 15 bases in between. The CDR3 runs 11 residues. This CDR3 reads CATRRGQKQYF. As DNA, the CDR3 is TGTGCCACCCGACGGGGTCAAAAGCAGTACTTC.

This chain joins TRBV12-3 or TRBV12-4 and TRBJ1-2; 7 bases agree with TRBD1. CDR3 size: 12 residues. The trim removed 8 bases at V and 4 bases at J, leaving 4 bases unmatched. The CDR3 DNA is TGTGCCAGCGATTCAGGGGGCTATGGCTACACCTTC. Amino acid sequence: CASDSGGYGYTF.

Ten or more counts support this clonotype. V usage is TRBV29-1 and J usage is TRBJ2-5; a weak D match, TRBD2 (5 bases). This CDR3 region has 13 residues. The germline V gene has CDR1 SQVTM and CDR2 ANQGSEA. V lost 7 bases and J lost 4, with 16 bases in between. The CDR3 loop reads CSGTGLGVETQYF. The CDR3 bases are TGCAGCGGGACGGGCCTCGGGGTAGAGACCCAGTACTTC.

V gene TRBV6-1 combines with J gene TRBJ1-1, with a weak D call TRBD1 (5 bases). Trimming took off 6 bases at V and 1 base at J, with 18 bases between the two ends. Per germline, CDR1 MNHNS and CDR2 SASEGT. This CDR3 region has 16 residues. This chain's CDR3 is CASREGREHGNTEAFF. The CDR3 nucleotides read TGTGCCAGCAGAGAGGGCAGGGAGCATGGGAACACTGAAGCTTTCTTT.

This clonotype was seen a handful of times. The chain links TRBV3-1 to TRBJ1-1; D gene unclear. Per germline, CDR1 LGHDT and CDR2 YNNKEL (reference sequence). The CDR3 is 15 residues long. V was cut by 1 base and J by 2 bases, with 11 bases left in between. The DNA of the CDR3 is TGTGCCAGCAGCCAAGGACCCTCAGGAAACACTGAAGCTTTCTTT. This translates into CASSQGPSGNTEAFF.

This clonotype was seen ten or more times. The chain employs TRBV6-5 and TRBJ2-7; D remains ambiguous. V gave up 0 bases and J gave up 6 bases, with 15 bases separating them. The germline CDR1 and CDR2 sequences are MNHEY and SVGAGI. This CDR3 is built from 15 residues. The CDR3 protein is CASSYSTVTLGEQYF. CDR3 sequence (DNA): TGTGCCAGCAGTTACTCGACTGTAACCCTCGGCGAGCAGTACTTC.

The sample holds many counts of this clonotype. Its ends do not fully match the called genes, so a read error is possible. V and J are TRBV27 and TRBJ1-1; D gene unclear. This CDR3 is built from 14 residues. Looked up from germline, CDR1 is MNHEY and CDR2 is SMNVEV (reference sequence). The CDR3 DNA follows: TGTGCCAGCACCTCGGAGGGAATGAACACTGAAGCTCTCTTT. This codes for CASTSEGMNTEALF.

Many counts were recorded for this clonotype. J is TRBJ2-7 and V is TRBV12-3 or TRBV12-4, with D uncertain. This CDR3 is 13 amino acids long. V shed 6 bases and J shed 6 bases, with 15 bases lying between them. The CDR3 coding sequence is TGTGCCAGCAGCCCGGGCCTCCTGAGCGAGCAGTACTTC. This codes for CASSPGLLSEQYF.

There are many counts of this clonotype. This sequence joins TRBV7-2 and TRBJ1-1, with D tentatively TRBD1 (5 bases). CDR1 and CDR2 (germline): SGHTA, FQGNSA. The length of the CDR3 is 12 residues. Trimming removed 6 bases at V and 10 bases at J, with 15 bases between. The CDR3 sequence is CASSLTRVRAFF. In DNA, the CDR3 is TGTGCCAGCAGTTTGACCAGGGTGAGAGCTTTCTTT. Filled out from reference TRBV7-2 and TRBJ1-1, the complete variable domain reads GAGVSQSPSNKVTEKGKDVELRCDPISGHTALYWYRQSLGQGLEFLIYFQGNSAPDKSGLPSDRFSAERTGGSVSTLTIQRTQQEDSAVYLCASSLTRVRAFFGQGTRLTVV.

This clonotype was recorded many times. In DNA, the CDR3 is TGCAGTGCTAGAGGCTGGGTCCGAAAGGCTGGAAACACCATATATTTT. Protein sequence: CSARGWVRKAGNTIYF. The chain links TRBV20-1 to TRBJ1-3; D gene ambiguous. Germline V gene data show CDR1 as DFQATT and CDR2 as SNEGSKA (reference sequence). CDR3 length: 16 amino acids. V lost 1 base and J lost 2, with 15 bases in between.

Ten or more counts support this clonotype. This chain links TRBV2 with TRBJ1-5; D ambiguous. From germline, CDR1 is SNHLY and CDR2 FYNNEI. The CDR3 runs to 17 residues. V was pared by 4 bases and J by 2 bases, with 18 bases between. The DNA for the CDR3 is TGTGCCAGCAGTGGTCAGTCAGGACTTAGGGGCAATCAGCCCCAGCATTTT. Amino acids: CASSGQSGLRGNQPQHF.

This clonotype was seen a handful of times. A much larger clonotype is one base distant, so this may be a read error. The CDR3 bases are TGTGCCAACAACCCAGGGGTGGTGAACGAGCAGTACTTC. Translated: CANNPGVVNEQYF. This rearrangement joins TRBV7-8 to TRBJ2-7, with a weak D call TRBD1 (6 bases). This CDR3 is 13 amino acids long. Germline V gives CDR1 SGHVS, CDR2 FQNEAQ. V lost 10 bases and J 5 bases, leaving 18 bases between the germline ends.

The sample holds many counts of this clonotype. The chain couples TRBV19 to TRBJ1-1; 11 nucleotides match TRBD1. This CDR3 has 14 residues. CDR1 is LNHDA, CDR2 SQIVND, per germline (reference sequence). J was trimmed by 4 bases and V by 7 bases; bases with no gene match: 5. The CDR3 reads CASTRTGGGTEAFF. In DNA, the CDR3 is TGTGCCAGTACTCGGACAGGGGGCGGCACTGAAGCTTTCTTT.

This clonotype was recorded at least ten times. The CDR3 spells CASSLIRRELYEQYF. CDR3 DNA: TGTGCCAGCAGTTTAATTCGGCGGGAACTCTACGAGCAGTACTTC. V is TRBV28 and J is TRBJ2-7, with a weak D call TRBD2 (6 bases). V was trimmed by 2 bases and J by 3 bases, leaving 14 bases between them. In germline, CDR1 is MDHEN, CDR2 SYDVKM. The CDR3 loop spans 15 amino acids. The full variable domain, completed using reference TRBV28 and TRBJ2-7, is DVKVTQSSRYLVKRTGEKVFLECVQDMDHENMFWYRQDPGLGLRLIYFSYDVKMKEKGDIPEGYSVSREKKERFSLILESASTNQTSMYLCASSLIRRELYEQYFGPGTRLTVT.

The table lists this clonotype with many counts. For the CDR3, the DNA is TGTGCCAGCAGTGAAGACAGGGGTTGGAACACCGGGGAGCTGTTTTTT. This gives the protein CASSEDRGWNTGELFF. The J gene is TRBJ2-2, the V gene TRBV6-1; 7 nucleotides line up with TRBD1. V trimming: 1 base; J trimming: 1 base; junction bases outside the gene matches: 3. The CDR3 has 16 amino acids. Germline V gene lookup returns CDR1 MNHNS and CDR2 SASEGT.

This clonotype came up many times. The CDR3 loop reads CASSPSSELREQYF. DNA of the CDR3: TGTGCCAGCAGCCCCTCTTCGGAACTTCGGGAGCAGTACTTC. This chain uses TRBV28 with TRBJ2-7; unclear D gene. There are 14 residues in the CDR3. CDR1 is MDHEN and CDR2 is SYDVKM in the germline V gene. The V and J ends lost 6 bases and 7 bases respectively, with 19 bases between them.

The genes are TRBV2 and TRBJ2-5; 14 bases fit TRBD2. The germline V gene encodes CDR1 SNHLY and CDR2 FYNNEI. This CDR3 spans 17 amino acids. V shed 5 bases, J shed 5 bases, and the junction held 10 bases outside the gene matches. The CDR3 DNA is TGTGCCAGCAGTTCGGGACTAGCGGGGGCCCAGCGGGAGACCCAGTACTTC. Its protein product is CASSSGLAGAQRETQYF. Complete variable domain (other parts from reference TRBV2 and TRBJ2-5): EPEVTQTPSHQVTQMGQEVILRCVPISNHLYFYWYRQILGQKVEFLVSFYNNEISEKSEIFDDQFSVERPDGSNFTLKIRSTKLEDSAMYFCASSSGLAGAQRETQYFGPGTRLLVL.

This clonotype was counted many times. V usage is TRBV20-1 and J usage is TRBJ1-2; tentative D call: TRBD1 (6 bases). Between the trimmed V and J ends, which lost 0 bases and 3 bases, there was a span of 17 bases. CDR3 length equals 16 residues. Germline V lookup: CDR1 DFQATT, CDR2 SNEGSKA (reference sequence). The DNA of the CDR3 is TGCAGTGCTAGAGATCTCGTCGGGGGCCTTCACTATGGCTACACCTTC. Protein sequence: CSARDLVGGLHYGYTF.

This chain joins TRBV6-1 and TRBJ1-1, with D possibly matching TRBD1 (5 bases). Germline-derived CDR1 and CDR2 are MNHNS and SASEGT. The CDR3 extends over 17 amino acids. The V gene lost 7 bases and the J gene lost 3 bases, with 24 bases spanning the gap. CDR3 residues: CASNGVGGTNRYTEAFF. The DNA of the CDR3 is TGTGCCAGCAATGGGGTTGGGGGAACCAACCGCTACACTGAAGCTTTCTTT.

Many counts were recorded for this clonotype. This chain links TRBV27 with TRBJ2-2; 13 bases are shared with TRBD2. CDR1 and CDR2 from the germline V gene are MNHEY and SMNVEV (reference sequence). The CDR3 totals 19 residues. J lost 1 base, V lost 5 bases, and 10 bases had no gene match. This chain's CDR3 is CASSPHGLAGDLNTGELFF. The CDR3 DNA is TGTGCCAGCAGTCCACATGGACTAGCGGGAGATCTGAACACCGGGGAGCTGTTTTTT.

This clonotype was counted at least ten times. Written as DNA, the CDR3 is TGTGCCAGCAGTGTGGACAGATTGAACACTGAAGCTTTCTTT. Its protein is CASSVDRLNTEAFF. V gene TRBV6-1 combines with J gene TRBJ1-1; possible D gene TRBD1, 6 bases. CDR3 length: 14 amino acids. V lost 4 bases and J 0 bases, leaving 9 bases between the germline ends. CDR1 is MNHNS and CDR2 is SASEGT in the germline V gene.